This T cell receptor beta chain is drawn from a study of type 1 regulatory T cells. TCRdb analysed the reads with MiXCR anew, one entry per CDR3 protein. This sample yields about 23,000 distinct CDR3 sequences, of which about 45% are seen a single time; under 5% belongs to the top ten. Germline values: CDR1 LGHDT, CDR2 YNNKEL (reference sequence). Trimming removed 4 bases at V and 5 bases at J, with 11 bases between. CDR3 length: 13 residues. This clonotype was counted only a few times. Its antigen is as yet unknown. This chain connects TRBV3-1 to TRBJ2-5; D is unclear. This clonotype originated in a human donor in good health. The sequenced material came from cultured T cells, either the whole culture or a sorted T cell fraction (not recorded which). The CDR3 nucleotides read TGTGCCAGCAGCCTTCCTCCCTCCGAGACCCAGTACTTC. Translation: CASSLPPSETQYF.